This T cell receptor (beta chain) was retrieved from a study of CD8 T cells in Susac syndrome. This clonotype was detected only a few times. The RNA, about 0.45 to 1 ug, was put through reverse transcription using random hexamers. The TCR beta CDR3 was amplified by immunoSEQ multiplex PCR across 54 Vbeta, 13 Jbeta. TCRdb reprocessed the immunoSEQ multiplex PCR reads via MiXCR and lists one record per CDR3 protein. The sample contains about 140,000 distinct CDR3 sequences, 85% to 95% of which appear only once. Negative isolation was used for CD8+ and CD4+ T cells, and FACS enrichment was applied to TEMRA cells. Germline lookup yields CDR1 MNHNS and CDR2 SASEGT. Losses at the gene ends were 8 bases for V and 4 bases for J; bases not matched to a gene: 7. This CDR3 contains 14 residues.

The sample consisted of CD4+ T cells from PBMCs. The chain combines TRBV6-1 with TRBJ2-2; 7 nucleotides match TRBD1. This TCR came from a human donor with multiple sclerosis. CDR3 region: CASASSGGTGELFF. The CDR3 DNA follows: TGTGCCAGCGCCTCGTCAGGGGGCACCGGGGAGCTGTTTTTT.